Below are 19 T cell receptor beta chains sequenced from a single sample in a study of graft-versus-host responses after intestinal transplantation. This table comes from immunoSEQ multiplex PCR, and its TCRdb copy is limited to in-frame clones, with some not included. The sample carries over 70,000 clones, roughly 80% recorded once. No antigen has been assigned to these receptors. The sequencing here drew on unstimulated CD8+ T cells sorted from spleen or lymph node cells, taken before intestinal transplant. These receptors came from a human donor who received an intestinal transplant.

This chain links TRBV4-1 with TRBJ2-7; D possibly matches TRBD1 or TRBD2 (5 bases each). Germline-derived CDR1 and CDR2 are MGHRA and YSYEKL. Between the trimmed V and J ends, which lost 4 bases and 1 base, there was a span of 20 bases. The CDR3 runs to 17 residues. The CDR3 is CASSLSAGTGLSYEQYF. CDR3 coding DNA: TGCGCCAGCAGCCTATCGGCCGGGACCGGCCTTTCCTACGAGCAGTACTTC.

This clone turned up a few times. CDR3 amino acids: CASSVLPGRIYNEQFF. The DNA for the CDR3 is TGTGCCAGCAGTGTGCTCCCGGGACGGATCTACAATGAGCAGTTCTTC. The chain links TRBV6-4 to TRBJ2-1; D tentatively reads TRBD1 or TRBD2 (5 bases each). Looked up from germline, CDR1 is MRHNA and CDR2 is SNTAGT. Trimming removed 4 bases from V and 3 bases from J, with 16 bases in between. This CDR3 comprises 16 residues.

The J gene is TRBJ1-1, the V gene TRBV11-2; no clear D. The CDR3 sequence is 12 residues long. V was shortened by 3 bases and J by 0 bases, with 2 bases between the two germline ends. Germline V gene data show CDR1 as SGHAT and CDR2 as FQNNGV. The CDR3 is CASSFMNTEAFF. The CDR3 coding sequence is TGTGCCAGCAGCTTCATGAACACTGAAGCTTTCTTT.

The chain recombines TRBV7-6 with TRBJ2-6, with D hard to call. Trimming cost V 5 bases and J 0 bases, with 8 bases left between them. Germline V gene data show CDR1 as SGHVS and CDR2 as FNYEAQ. This CDR3 is 15 amino acids long. The CDR3 sequence: CASSALGSGANVLTF. The DNA for the CDR3 is TGTGCCAGCAGCGCACTGGGCTCTGGGGCCAACGTCCTGACTTTC. Using reference TRBV7-6 and TRBJ2-6 for the parts outside the CDR3, the full variable domain is GAGVSQSPRYKVTKRGQDVALRCDPISGHVSLYWYRQALGQGPEFLTYFNYEAQQDKSGLPNDRFSAERPEGSISTLTIQRTEQRDSAMYRCASSALGSGANVLTFGAGSRLTVL.

This chain uses TRBV7-9 with TRBJ1-5; TRBD1 might be the D (5 bases). Trimming cost V 6 bases and J 1 base, with 10 bases left between them. The length of the CDR3 is 14 residues. CDR1 is SEHNR, CDR2 FQNEAQ, per germline (reference sequence). CDR3 coding DNA: TGTGCCAGCAGTCCAGGGTGGAGCAATCAGCCCCAGCATTTT. This encodes CASSPGWSNQPQHF.

This chain connects TRBV4-2 to TRBJ2-7; D ambiguous. V was trimmed by 1 base and J by 0 bases, leaving 7 bases between them. The germline CDR1 and CDR2 sequences are LGHNA and YNFKEQ. There are 14 residues in the CDR3. CDR3 loop: CASSQGGSSYEQYF. The DNA for the CDR3 is TGTGCCAGCAGCCAAGGCGGTTCCTCCTACGAGCAGTACTTC.

This clone was recorded once. The rearrangement uses TRBV27 and TRBJ2-3; 7 bases match TRBD2. CDR1 is MNHEY, CDR2 SMNVEV, per germline (reference sequence). The CDR3 is 15 residues long. V lost 1 base and J lost 5; bases outside the gene matches: 6. The CDR3 DNA reads TGTGCCAGCAGTTTATGGCCTAGCGGTGGAGATACGCAGTATTTT. It encodes CASSLWPSGGDTQYF.

CDR3 sequence: CASSRDHTSSYNEQFF. The CDR3 DNA is TGTGCCAGCAGCCGGGATCACACGAGCTCCTACAATGAGCAGTTCTTC. The chain has TRBV27 and TRBJ2-1; D may be TRBD2 (5 bases). This CDR3 is built from 16 residues. In germline, CDR1 is MNHEY, CDR2 SMNVEV (reference sequence). Trimming took off 6 bases at V and 0 bases at J, with 15 bases between the two ends.

The rearrangement links TRBV6-5 to TRBJ2-1; D perhaps matches TRBD1 (6 bases). This CDR3 has 13 residues. The germline V gene has CDR1 MNHEY and CDR2 SVGAGI. V lost 3 bases and J 9 bases, leaving 12 bases between the germline ends. The CDR3 here is CASSYNSRGEQFF. The CDR3 region has the DNA TGTGCCAGCAGTTATAACAGCAGGGGTGAGCAGTTCTTC.

V and J are TRBV7-4 and TRBJ1-5; TRBD1 matches 7 bases. The ends lost 5 bases at V and 0 bases at J; junction bases unmatched: 16. Germline CDR1 is SGHVT and CDR2 is SQSDAQ. The CDR3 contains 19 residues. CDR3 sequence reads: CASSAVGWGQTYSNQPQHF. As DNA, the CDR3 is TGTGCCAGCAGCGCAGTGGGGTGGGGACAGACCTATAGCAATCAGCCCCAGCATTTT. Based on the CDR3 plus reference TRBV7-4 and TRBJ1-5, the full variable domain is GAGVSQSPRYKVAKRGRDVALRCDSISGHVTLYWYRQTLGQGSEVLTYSQSDAQRDKSGRPSGRFSAERPERSVSTLKIQRTEQGDSAVYLCASSAVGWGQTYSNQPQHFGDGTRLSIL.

The gene calls are TRBV9 and TRBJ2-7; D possibly corresponds to TRBD2 (6 bases). Germline assignment: CDR1 SGDLS and CDR2 YYNGEE. The CDR3 consists of 15 residues. Trimming cost V 6 bases and J 4 bases, with 20 bases left between them. Here the CDR3 DNA reads TGTGCCAGCACCTCTTACCCGGGGAGGAGTTACGAGCAGTACTTC. Residues: CASTSYPGRSYEQYF.

The rearrangement links TRBV9 to TRBJ1-1, with a possible D match to TRBD1 (5 bases). Between the trimmed V and J ends, which lost 2 bases and 1 base, there was a span of 12 bases. Germline V gene data show CDR1 as SGDLS and CDR2 as YYNGEE. The CDR3 is 15 residues long. CDR3 in amino acids: CASSVLQVRNTEAFF. The CDR3 nucleotides read TGTGCCAGCAGCGTTTTACAGGTACGGAACACTGAAGCTTTCTTT.

The chain links TRBV4-1 to TRBJ2-1, with TRBD2 identical over 8 bases. CDR3 length: 19 amino acids. The germline V gene encodes CDR1 MGHRA and CDR2 YSYEKL. Trimming at V came to 0 bases and at J to 5 bases, leaving 15 bases not matched to a gene. Here the CDR3 DNA reads TGCGCCAGCAGCCAAGATACTGTACTAACGGGAGGGCCTAACAATGAGCAGTTCTTC. Translated, it gives CASSQDTVLTGGPNNEQFF.

The rearrangement joins TRBV5-1 to TRBJ2-1; tentatively, D is TRBD2 (5 bases). CDR1 is SGHRS, CDR2 YFSETQ, per germline. The V and J ends lost 0 bases and 11 bases respectively, with 15 bases between them. This CDR3 contains 14 residues. The CDR3 loop reads CASSLVGLRGKQFF. In DNA form, the CDR3 reads TGCGCCAGCAGCTTGGTCGGACTCCGGGGTAAGCAGTTCTTC.

V and J are TRBV10-3 and TRBJ2-7, with 12 bases lining up with TRBD2. The V segment lost 2 bases and the J segment 4 bases; nucleotides outside the gene matches: 6. This CDR3 spans 16 amino acids. Germline V gene lookup returns CDR1 ENHRY and CDR2 SYGVKD. The CDR3: CAISEPTSGSPYEQYF. The CDR3 DNA is TGTGCCATCAGTGAGCCGACTAGCGGGAGCCCATACGAGCAGTACTTC.

The gene calls are TRBV10-1 and TRBJ2-2, with D unresolved. Deletions cut 5 bases from V and 2 bases from J, with 9 bases between. The germline V gene encodes CDR1 WNHNN and CDR2 SYGVQD (reference sequence). The CDR3 is 14 amino acids. DNA of the CDR3: TGCGCCAGCAGTAAGGTCTCAAACACCGGGGAGCTGTTTTTT. Translation: CASSKVSNTGELFF.

A single count supports this clone. This rearrangement joins TRBV2 to TRBJ2-7; 9 bases are a match to TRBD1. The CDR3 is 18 amino acids. Trimming took 3 bases from V and 0 from J; bases not matched to a gene: 12. Per the germline V gene, CDR1 is SNHLY and CDR2 is FYNNEI. CDR3 sequence: CASSDAGTGKRSSYEQYF. The CDR3 DNA reads TGTGCCAGCAGTGACGCTGGGACAGGGAAAAGGAGCTCCTACGAGCAGTACTTC.

V usage is TRBV6-5 and J usage is TRBJ2-1; unclear D gene. This CDR3 has 14 residues. With 5 bases removed from V and 0 bases from J, the gap between germline ends came to 8 bases. Germline-derived CDR1 and CDR2 are MNHEY and SVGAGI. CDR3 sequence (DNA): TGTGCCAGCAGTACCAAGAGCTCCTACAATGAGCAGTTCTTC. Its protein product is CASSTKSSYNEQFF.

J is TRBJ2-7 and V is TRBV6-1, with a possible D match to TRBD2 (6 bases). CDR1 MNHNS and CDR2 SASEGT come from the germline V gene. CDR3 length: 13 residues. V gave up 4 bases and J gave up 1 base, with 8 bases separating them. The DNA for the CDR3 is TGTGCCAGCAGTGTGGGGGGTTCCTACGAGCAGTACTTC. The encoded protein is CASSVGGSYEQYF.